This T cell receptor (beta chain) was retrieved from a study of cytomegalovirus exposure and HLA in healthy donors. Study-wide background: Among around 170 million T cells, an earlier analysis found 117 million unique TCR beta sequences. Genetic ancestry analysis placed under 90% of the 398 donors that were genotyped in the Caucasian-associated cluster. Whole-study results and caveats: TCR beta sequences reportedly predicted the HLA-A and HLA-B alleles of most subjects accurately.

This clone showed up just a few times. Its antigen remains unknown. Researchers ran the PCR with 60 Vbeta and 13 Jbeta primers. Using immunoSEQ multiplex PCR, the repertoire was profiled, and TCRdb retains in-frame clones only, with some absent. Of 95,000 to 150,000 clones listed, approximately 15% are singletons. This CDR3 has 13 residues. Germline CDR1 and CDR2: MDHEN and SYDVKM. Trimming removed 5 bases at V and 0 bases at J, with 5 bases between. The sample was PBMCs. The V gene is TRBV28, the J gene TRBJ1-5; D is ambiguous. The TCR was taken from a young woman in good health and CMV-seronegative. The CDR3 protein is CASSRYSNQPQHF. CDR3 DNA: TGTGCCAGCAGTCGTTATAGCAATCAGCCCCAGCATTTT.